Reported below is one T cell receptor beta chain. This entry is derived from a study of control samples from healthy donors and cancer patients. Produced via immunoSEQ multiplex PCR; TCRdb's table is partial and in-frame only. Of tens of thousands of clones in the sample, over 75% were seen once. This receptor was obtained from a woman in her 50s in good health. Specimen: blood.

CDR3 region: CASSVLAGGLGTQYF. The CDR3 nucleotides read TGCGCCAGCAGCGTGCTAGCGGGAGGGCTTGGTACGCAGTATTTT. The V gene is TRBV4-1, the J gene TRBJ2-3; the match to TRBD2 covers 12 bases. V shed 5 bases and J 8 bases; nucleotides not matched to a gene: 8. Germline V gene data show CDR1 as MGHRA and CDR2 as YSYEKL. The CDR3 runs 15 residues.